A single sample gave rise to the 24 T cell receptor beta chains below, sequenced in a study of T-cell reconstitution after alpha-beta-depleted transplantation in children. Preparation of the TCRbeta library used unique molecular identifiers. A single record per CDR3 protein comes from TCRdb applying MiXCR to the PCR reads. The sample lists roughly 610,000 distinct CDR3 sequences, 10% seen once, with less than 5% in the top ten. The sequenced sample was PBMCs from the stem cell graft donor, obtained from the stem cell graft. The receptors come from a human donor who donated a stem cell graft to a child with acute myeloid leukemia.

In its sample, this clonotype was seen a few times. This sequence joins TRBV30 and TRBJ2-3; TRBD2 matches 8 bases. Germline assignment: CDR1 GTSNPN and CDR2 SVGIG (reference sequence). The CDR3 extends over 16 amino acids. Losses at the gene ends were 2 bases for V and 1 base for J; bases not matched to a gene: 8. The CDR3 region is CAWSSNSGGGTDTQYF. The DNA for the CDR3 is TGTGCCTGGAGTTCCAATTCCGGGGGGGGCACAGATACGCAGTATTTT.

This clonotype was detected many times. This chain links TRBV4-3 with TRBJ2-1; 13 nucleotides align to TRBD2. This CDR3 contains 16 residues. The V and J ends lost 0 bases and 8 bases, in that order; junction bases with no gene match: 4. Germline lookup yields CDR1 LGHNA and CDR2 YSLEER. The CDR3 nucleotides are TGCGCCAGCAGCCAAGATAGGACTAGCGGGAGTTATGAGCAGTTCTTC. This encodes CASSQDRTSGSYEQFF.

The chain is built from TRBV27 and TRBJ1-2; D gene uncertain. Germline V gene data show CDR1 as MNHEY and CDR2 as SMNVEV (reference sequence). The CDR3 loop spans 16 amino acids. Trimming took 2 bases from V and 4 from J, leaving 17 bases between them. In DNA, the CDR3 is TGTGCCAGCAGTTTAAACTTCAAAGGGAGTCCCTATGGCTACACCTTC. It encodes CASSLNFKGSPYGYTF.

This clonotype came up many times. The chain links TRBV5-1 to TRBJ1-4, with D maybe TRBD1 (6 bases). The CDR3 has 15 amino acids. Germline assignment: CDR1 SGHRS and CDR2 YFSETQ. Trimming cost V 1 base and J 8 bases, with 15 bases left between them. This chain's CDR3 is CASSLSPTGGEKLFF. As DNA, the CDR3 is TGCGCCAGCAGCTTGAGCCCGACAGGAGGAGAAAAACTGTTTTTT.

This clonotype came up many times. The chain employs TRBV10-3 and TRBJ2-1; D may be TRBD1 (7 bases). Germline V gene sequence: CDR1 ENHRY, CDR2 SYGVKD. Trimming shortened V by 6 bases and J by 3 bases, and 12 bases separated the two germline ends. This CDR3 is built from 14 residues. The CDR3 here is CAISGGTDYNEQFF. Here the CDR3 DNA reads TGTGCCATCAGCGGCGGGACAGACTACAATGAGCAGTTCTTC.

This clonotype has just a few counts. This sequence joins TRBV7-9 and TRBJ1-2; D may be TRBD1 (5 bases). Trimming stripped 5 bases from V and 4 bases from J, with 14 bases between. The CDR3 is made up of 14 amino acids. CDR1 is SEHNR, CDR2 FQNEAQ, per germline (reference sequence). For the CDR3, the DNA is TGTGCCAGCAGCCCGCCGGGACGCCCCTATGGCTACACCTTC. It encodes CASSPPGRPYGYTF. The variable domain in full, with the rest retrieved from reference TRBV7-9 and TRBJ1-2, is DTGVSQNPRHKITKRGQNVTFRCDPISEHNRLYWYRQTLGQGPEFLTYFQNEAQLEKSRLLSDRFSAERPKGSFSTLEIQRTEQGDSAMYLCASSPPGRPYGYTFGSGTRLTVV.

This clonotype was observed at least ten times. This chain links TRBV7-2 with TRBJ2-7; TRBD1 might be the D (5 bases). Trimming removed 0 bases from V and 2 bases from J, with 8 bases in between. This CDR3 has 14 residues. Germline CDR1 reads SGHTA; CDR2 reads FQGNSA. CDR3 loop: CASSLAPGPYEQYF. In nucleotides, the CDR3 is TGTGCCAGCAGCTTAGCGCCAGGGCCCTACGAGCAGTACTTC.

This clonotype has only a few counts. J is TRBJ2-3 and V is TRBV5-1, with 16 bases matching TRBD2. Looked up from germline, CDR1 is SGHRS and CDR2 is YFSETQ. The CDR3 consists of 16 residues. J lost 7 bases, V lost 4 bases, and 6 bases had no gene match. The CDR3, as DNA: TGCGCCAGCAGCCCGGGACTAGCGGGAGGGCCAAATACGCAGTATTTT. This gives the protein CASSPGLAGGPNTQYF.

A few counts support this clonotype. The genes are TRBV5-5 and TRBJ1-6; D remains ambiguous. Germline V gene sequence: CDR1 SGHKS, CDR2 YYEKEE (reference sequence). This CDR3 region has 14 residues. Trimming cost V 1 base and J 10 bases, with 12 bases left between them. As DNA, the CDR3 is TGTGCCAGCAGCTTGCAGGTTTTTGAATCACCCCTCCACTTT. Protein: CASSLQVFESPLHF.

This clonotype showed up just a few times. The chain employs TRBV20-1 and TRBJ1-5; D might be TRBD1 (6 bases). V dropped 1 base and J dropped 2 bases, with 12 bases sitting between them. CDR1 DFQATT and CDR2 SNEGSKA come from the germline V gene (reference sequence). This CDR3 region has 15 residues. Written as DNA, the CDR3 is TGCAGTGCTAGAGTTGGCCCAGGGGGCAATCAGCCCCAGCATTTT. Protein product: CSARVGPGGNQPQHF.

CDR3 DNA: TGCGCCAGCAGCCTCGGACAGGCCCTTGAAGCTTTCTTT. Translating it yields CASSLGQALEAFF. The chain employs TRBV5-1 and TRBJ1-1; 7 nucleotides agree with TRBD1. CDR3 length: 13 residues. J lost 7 bases, V lost 4 bases, and 7 bases had no gene match. Germline values: CDR1 SGHRS, CDR2 YFSETQ.

The chain links TRBV28 to TRBJ2-7, with D possibly matching TRBD1 (5 bases). Germline lookup yields CDR1 MDHEN and CDR2 SYDVKM. The CDR3 consists of 14 residues. Between the trimmed V and J ends, which lost 5 bases and 1 base, there was a span of 12 bases. The CDR3 spells CASSLPQGSYEQYF. Here the CDR3 DNA reads TGTGCCAGCAGTCTCCCCCAGGGATCCTACGAGCAGTACTTC.

This clonotype was picked up a small number of times. This rearrangement joins TRBV11-1 to TRBJ1-2, with TRBD1 as a possible D gene (6 bases). The germline gives CDR1 SGHAT, CDR2 FQDESV (reference sequence). CDR3 length: 15 amino acids. Trimming removed 2 bases at V and 8 bases at J, with 18 bases between. The CDR3 DNA reads TGTGCCAGCAGCTTACTATCAGACACAGGGAACGGCTACACCTTC. This encodes CASSLLSDTGNGYTF.

A remark on this clonotype: Mismatch with germline at one junction end may stem from a read error. The chain uses TRBV12-3 or TRBV12-4 and TRBJ2-1; TRBD1 or TRBD2 may be the D gene (5 bases each). The CDR3 loop spans 19 amino acids. The CDR3 DNA reads as TGTACCAGCTGTTTAGCGCTAACCGGGACCTTGAGCTCCTACAATGAGCAGTTCTTC. Its protein product is CTSCLALTGTLSSYNEQFF.

This clonotype appeared a single time. This may be a read error: a much more frequent sequence differs by one nucleotide. The chain carries TRBV10-3 and TRBJ2-1, with 7 bases fitting TRBD2. In germline, CDR1 is ENHRY, CDR2 SYGVKD. The V segment lost 5 bases and the J segment 7 bases; nucleotides outside the gene matches: 14. The CDR3 consists of 16 residues. The CDR3, as DNA: TGTGCCATCAGTTCTGGAGGCGGACTAGATCGGAATGAGCAGTTCTTC. This codes for CAISSGGGLDRNEQFF.

This clonotype was seen ten or more times. The chain joins TRBV18 to TRBJ2-5; D is ambiguous. CDR1 is KGHSH, CDR2 LQKENI, per germline. This CDR3 comprises 14 residues. V was cut by 0 bases and J by 2 bases, with 7 bases left in between. The CDR3 nucleotides are TGTGCCAGCTCACCACCGAAGGAGCAAGAGACCCAGTACTTC. This encodes CASSPPKEQETQYF.

CDR3 in amino acids: CASSLGPVGSGELFF. CDR3 nucleotides: TGTGCCAGCAGCTTAGGACCGGTTGGGTCCGGGGAGCTGTTTTTT. The V gene is TRBV11-2, the J gene TRBJ2-2; D unclear. Trimming stripped 1 base from V and 6 bases from J, with 12 bases between. The length of the CDR3 is 15 residues. Germline V gene data show CDR1 as SGHAT and CDR2 as FQNNGV.

The table lists this clonotype with many counts. The chain is built from TRBV6-1 and TRBJ2-5; D is possibly TRBD1 (6 bases). This CDR3 comprises 14 residues. Germline V CDR1 and CDR2: MNHNS, SASEGT. Trimming left V 8 bases short and J 3 bases short, with 16 bases between. CDR3 sequence reads: CASGDTPAEETQYF. The CDR3 bases are TGTGCCAGCGGGGACACCCCGGCCGAAGAGACCCAGTACTTC.

The chain links TRBV9 to TRBJ2-7, with 8 positions matching TRBD1. The ends lost 3 bases at V and 2 bases at J; junction bases unmatched: 7. Germline V lookup: CDR1 SGDLS, CDR2 YYNGEE. The length of the CDR3 is 15 residues. CDR3 nucleotides: TGTGCCAGCAGCGCGACAGGGGCTCCAGCCTACGAGCAGTACTTC. This encodes CASSATGAPAYEQYF.

This clonotype occurred many times. The rearrangement links TRBV15 to TRBJ2-3; maybe TRBD2 (6 bases). Germline V lookup: CDR1 LNHNV, CDR2 YYDKDF (reference sequence). This CDR3 contains 17 residues. Trimming removed 3 bases from V and 2 bases from J, with 18 bases in between. As DNA, the CDR3 is TGTGCCACCAGCAGGGAACACCTAGCGCGAAACACAGATACGCAGTATTTT. This encodes CATSREHLARNTDTQYF.

At least ten counts were recorded for this clonotype. The chain employs TRBV29-1 and TRBJ2-5, with D perhaps assigned TRBD1 or TRBD2 (5 bases each). Germline V gene sequence: CDR1 SQVTM, CDR2 ANQGSEA. The CDR3 runs 14 residues. The chain's CDR3 is CSAKGPRAGGTQYF. The CDR3 DNA follows: TGCAGTGCTAAGGGACCTAGGGCCGGCGGGACCCAGTACTTC.

The table lists this clonotype with a few counts. CDR3 DNA sequence: TGTGCCAGCAGTGGCCCGACGAACACTGAAGCTTTCTTT. Its protein product is CASSGPTNTEAFF. The V and J genes are TRBV28 and TRBJ1-1; no clear D. CDR1 MDHEN and CDR2 SYDVKM come from the germline V gene. This CDR3 is 13 amino acids long. The V gene lost 5 bases and the J gene lost 1 base, with 8 bases spanning the gap.

The sample holds one count of this clonotype. The chain employs TRBV3-1 and TRBJ1-1; D uncertain. The CDR3 consists of 14 residues. Trimming stripped 8 bases from V and 0 bases from J, with 13 bases between. Germline-derived CDR1 and CDR2 are LGHDT and YNNKEL (reference sequence). CDR3 nucleotide sequence: TGTGCCAGCTCAGCGTTCGGTGTGAACACTGAAGCTTTCTTT. Residues: CASSAFGVNTEAFF.

With respect to this clonotype: The junction and the germline gene differ at one end; a read error may be behind it. The chain is built from TRBV7-7 and TRBJ2-7, with D possibly being TRBD2 (6 bases). CDR1 and CDR2 from the germline V gene are SSHAT and FNYEAQ (reference sequence). The CDR3 consists of 14 residues. The CDR3 region has the DNA TGTGCTAGCAGCTTATCCCCGGGGGCCTACGAGCAGTACTTC. Amino acid sequence: CASSLSPGAYEQYF.